A single sample gave rise to the 16 T cell receptor beta chains below, sequenced in a study of T cell responses to AZD1222 COVID-19 vaccine. Assay used: immunoSEQ multiplex PCR; TCRdb lists only in-frame clones, some missing. The data hold roughly 110,000 clones, with about 85% observed a single time. The sample consisted of peripheral blood, taken 28 days after the second AZD1222 dose. The source is an adult who received the AZD1222 COVID-19 vaccine.

This clone was picked up one time. This chain connects TRBV19 to TRBJ1-1; unclear D gene. CDR1 and CDR2 from the germline V gene are LNHDA and SQIVND (reference sequence). The length of the CDR3 is 12 residues. V gave up 5 bases and J gave up 8 bases, with 12 bases separating them. CDR3 in DNA: TGTGCCAGTAGTCTACGTCCCCCCGAAGCTTTCTTT. Protein: CASSLRPPEAFF.

V and J are TRBV7-9 and TRBJ2-1; 11 bases line up with TRBD2. The V segment lost 5 bases and the J segment 2 bases; nucleotides outside the gene matches: 8. The germline V gene encodes CDR1 SEHNR and CDR2 FQNEAQ (reference sequence). The CDR3 is 17 residues long. The CDR3 coding sequence is TGTGCCAGCAGCGGGGGGACTAGCGGTTTCGCCTACAATGAGCAGTTCTTC. It is translated as CASSGGTSGFAYNEQFF.

The gene calls are TRBV2 and TRBJ2-7; D gene unclear. There are 17 residues in the CDR3. The V end was cut by 0 bases, the J end by 0 bases, with 15 bases between. Germline CDR1 SNHLY, CDR2 FYNNEI. CDR3 residues: CASSEALGPSDSYEQYF. CDR3 bases: TGTGCCAGCAGTGAAGCGCTAGGTCCTAGTGACTCCTACGAGCAGTACTTC.

The chain couples TRBV4-2 to TRBJ1-6, with TRBD1 matching 9 bases. Germline lookup yields CDR1 LGHNA and CDR2 YNFKEQ. The CDR3 contains 15 residues. J gave up 10 bases and V 0 bases, and 4 bases lay outside the gene matches. Here the CDR3 reads CASSQEDRGGSPLHF. CDR3 bases: TGTGCCAGCAGCCAAGAGGACAGGGGAGGCTCACCCCTCCACTTT.

The chain employs TRBV5-1 and TRBJ1-3, with 8 bases aligning to TRBD1. CDR1 is SGHRS and CDR2 is YFSETQ in the germline V gene. V dropped 1 base and J dropped 1; count of bases not matched to a gene: 4. This CDR3 has 16 amino acids. The CDR3 protein is CASSLITGGSGNTIYF. CDR3 in DNA: TGCGCCAGCAGCTTGATTACAGGGGGATCTGGAAACACCATATATTTT.

The chain is built from TRBV2 and TRBJ2-7, with D maybe TRBD1 (6 bases). Germline V gives CDR1 SNHLY, CDR2 FYNNEI. V dropped 4 bases and J dropped 2 bases, with 12 bases sitting between them. The CDR3 consists of 14 residues. DNA of the CDR3: TGTGCCAGCAGTGTCCAGGGGTCAACCTACGAGCAGTACTTC. This encodes CASSVQGSTYEQYF.

The chain joins TRBV2 to TRBJ1-4; D is ambiguous. The CDR3 runs to 15 residues. Trimming removed 3 bases from V and 0 bases from J, with 8 bases in between. Germline CDR1 reads SNHLY; CDR2 reads FYNNEI. The CDR3 loop reads CASSETGATNEKLFF. CDR3 bases: TGTGCCAGCAGTGAGACGGGTGCAACTAATGAAAAACTGTTTTTT.

The rearrangement links TRBV5-6 to TRBJ1-2; D ambiguous. Trimming removed 4 bases at V and 1 base at J, with 8 bases between. Per the germline V gene, CDR1 is SGHDT and CDR2 is YYEEEE. The CDR3 is 13 amino acids. Written as DNA, the CDR3 is TGTGCCAGCAGCACGGACTATAACTATGGCTACACCTTC. Its protein is CASSTDYNYGYTF.

This clone was detected only a few times. This chain links TRBV3-1 (or the pseudogene TRBV3-2) with TRBJ1-6; TRBD1 matches 10 bases. Unmatched junction bases numbered 3, after V lost 1 base and J lost 9 bases. The CDR3 is made up of 15 amino acids. Germline CDR1 reads LGHDT; CDR2 reads YNNKEL (reference sequence). The CDR3 region is CASSQGTGGSSPLHF. The CDR3 DNA is TGTGCCAGCAGCCAAGGGACAGGGGGTAGTTCACCCCTCCACTTT.

Only one count was recorded for this clone. The chain employs TRBV4-3 and TRBJ2-7; D is unresolved. V lost 1 base and J lost 0, with 13 bases in between. This CDR3 is 16 amino acids long. Germline V gives CDR1 LGHNA, CDR2 YSLEER. CDR3 in amino acids: CASSQGFQAYSYEQYF. CDR3 sequence (DNA): TGCGCCAGCAGCCAAGGTTTCCAGGCTTACTCCTACGAGCAGTACTTC.

J is TRBJ2-3 and V is TRBV7-9; 10 nucleotides agree with TRBD2. The CDR3 runs to 15 residues. Germline V gene lookup returns CDR1 SEHNR and CDR2 FQNEAQ (reference sequence). V trimming: 5 bases; J trimming: 8 bases; junction bases outside the gene matches: 10. CDR3 region: CASSPIAGGEGTQYF. CDR3 nucleotide sequence: TGTGCCAGCAGCCCTATAGCGGGGGGTGAGGGTACGCAGTATTTT.

The chain joins TRBV11-2 to TRBJ2-7; no reliable D call. In germline, CDR1 is SGHAT, CDR2 FQNNGV. This CDR3 region has 15 residues. Trimming shortened V by 0 bases and J by 0 bases, and 9 bases separated the two germline ends. CDR3 residues: CASSLEQLSSYEQYF. CDR3 DNA: TGTGCCAGCAGCTTAGAACAGTTGAGCTCCTACGAGCAGTACTTC.

Points on this clone: Compared with germline, one end of the junction differs, possibly owing to a read error. The rearrangement uses TRBV6-5 and TRBJ2-7, with D perhaps TRBD1 (5 bases). There are 13 residues in the CDR3. Per the germline V gene, CDR1 is MNHEY and CDR2 is SVGAGI. DNA of the CDR3: TGTGCTAGCAGGGATAAAGGAACGGACGAGCAGTACTTC. Its translation is CASRDKGTDEQYF.

The rearrangement joins TRBV3-1 (or the pseudogene TRBV3-2) to TRBJ2-1; 13 bases map to TRBD2. The CDR3 runs 16 residues. V lost 5 bases, J lost 8 bases, and 9 bases stayed unmatched. Per germline, CDR1 LGHDT and CDR2 YNNKEL (reference sequence). For the CDR3, the DNA is TGTGCCAGCAGCGAGAGGACTAGCGGGGGCAAGGATGAGCAGTTCTTC. As protein: CASSERTSGGKDEQFF.

The chain carries TRBV10-2 and TRBJ2-3; D is unresolved. Germline V gene sequence: CDR1 WSHSY, CDR2 SAAADI. The CDR3 covers 16 residues. The V and J ends lost 2 bases and 6 bases respectively, with 18 bases between them. CDR3 coding DNA: TGCGCCAGCAGTGAGACCCTTCACCCCCCACAGGATACGCAGTATTTT. Translation gives CASSETLHPPQDTQYF.

V is TRBV21-1 and J is TRBJ1-2; TRBD1 is taken as the D call from the table, unchecked against the DNA. TRBV21-1 is tagged as a pseudogene. This CDR3 is built from 12 residues. CDR3 sequence (DNA): TGTGCCAGCAGGACAGGGAACTATGGCTACACCTTC. Translating gives CASRTGNYGYTF.